The sequence of this T cell receptor beta chain was determined in a study of cytomegalovirus exposure and HLA in healthy donors (dated by TCRdb to the late 2010s). Background on the whole study: A later analysis indicated that the 110 or so validation repertoires were generated on the platform also employed for the approximately 700 repertoires of the first cohort. To predict cytomegalovirus infection status, the study brought together high-throughput TCR immunosequencing, statistical association of individual TCRs with disease status, and machine learning. In addition to the first cohort of about 650 subjects, a separate validation cohort of 120 different subjects was used. The study aimed to test whether cataloging public T cell receptors could reveal signatures of past pathogen exposure.

Libraries were prepared through the immunoSEQ multiplex PCR assay. On the authors' methods: A statistical classification framework was built for diagnosing cytomegalovirus status from the catalog of TCR beta chain sequences. In its TCRdb copy, this immuneACCESS table keeps in-frame sequences only and misses some clones. Where compared with another copy, unresolved V genes explain less than half of these, and the others have no known cause. Clone size and the V and J calls come from that table; the DNA yielded D and trimming. This sample is represented by more than 250,000 clones; roughly 88% of them were singletons. The ten largest clones take up approximately 3% of the sample. What the work shows at the level of the full study, not this receptor alone: A later analysis found that TCRs clustered in the first cohort also tended to co-occur in the 130 or so validation repertoires, with approximately 95% of cluster scores above 0. In the study, some 180 TCR beta chains were listed as associated with cytomegalovirus. The classifier was reported to diagnose cytomegalovirus status with high specificity and sensitivity in both the original and validation cohorts. A later analysis had no HLA typing for the validation cohort, so co-occurrence there was scored across all 110 or so repertoires. It was suggested by the authors that the approach could potentially be generalized to other disease states and immunological phenotypes. Most TCR sequences were seen in very few donors, while some public TCRs were found in many individuals. In vitro tests confirmed that a few of the cytomegalovirus-associated TCR beta chains recognize cytomegalovirus antigens.

The V end loses 1 base and the J end loses 0 bases, and a stretch of 10 bases separates them. Reading from cysteine to phenylalanine, the CDR3 counts 15 amino acids. CDR3 DNA only is kept here, 45 bases in frame from base 1. The germline V gene gives CDR1 as SGHNT and CDR2 as YENEEA. A few counts support this clone. The antigen this receptor binds is unknown. No base quality information exists; no much larger clone differs at one position. The donors were included in the validation cohort of some 120 subjects, a group kept apart from the roughly 670-subject first cohort. This receptor was taken from a woman aged 25 to 45 in good health and CMV-seronegative. Here the chain combines TRBV11-3 and TRBJ2-7; a weak D assignment points to TRBD1 (5 bases agree). Material: PBMCs. The CDR3 sequence is CASSLGTTRSYEQYF. The sequenced DNA: TGTGCCAGCAGCTTAGGGACAACCCGCTCCTACGAGCAGTACTTC.